This T cell receptor (beta chain) was sequenced during a study of cytomegalovirus exposure and HLA in healthy donors. Study outcomes and limitations: Later analysis associated a missense DCLRE1C variant with TCR beta V- and J-gene trimming. No immune exposure information besides CMV serostatus was available.

As to this clone: As yet, its antigen is unknown.

CDR3 length: 16 residues. Germline assignment: CDR1 MNHEY and CDR2 SVGAGI. Trimming took off 4 bases at V and 6 bases at J, with 22 bases between the two ends. 60 Vbeta and 13 Jbeta primers were used in PCR. This table comes from immunoSEQ multiplex PCR, and its TCRdb copy is limited to in-frame clones, with some not included. The sample has about 180,000 clones, 70% to 85% seen once. The TCR was taken from a woman aged 40 to 55 in good health and CMV-seronegative. Source material: PBMCs. The rearrangement links TRBV6-5 to TRBJ2-7; the D gene is possibly TRBD2 (7 bases). CDR3 sequence: CASSLTPPRGRGEQYF. The CDR3, as DNA: TGTGCCAGCAGTTTAACTCCCCCGAGGGGGAGGGGCGAGCAGTACTTC.